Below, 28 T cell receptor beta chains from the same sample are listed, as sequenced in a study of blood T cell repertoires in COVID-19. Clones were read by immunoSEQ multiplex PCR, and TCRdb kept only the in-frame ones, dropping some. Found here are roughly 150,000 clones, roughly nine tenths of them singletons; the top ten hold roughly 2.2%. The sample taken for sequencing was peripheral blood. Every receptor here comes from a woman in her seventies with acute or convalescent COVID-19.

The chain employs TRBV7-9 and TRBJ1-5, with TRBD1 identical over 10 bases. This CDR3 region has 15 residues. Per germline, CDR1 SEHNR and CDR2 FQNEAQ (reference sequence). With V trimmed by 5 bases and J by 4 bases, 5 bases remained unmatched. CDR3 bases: TGTGCCAGCAGCCTAGGGACAGGGGAGAATCAGCCCCAGCATTTT. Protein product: CASSLGTGENQPQHF.

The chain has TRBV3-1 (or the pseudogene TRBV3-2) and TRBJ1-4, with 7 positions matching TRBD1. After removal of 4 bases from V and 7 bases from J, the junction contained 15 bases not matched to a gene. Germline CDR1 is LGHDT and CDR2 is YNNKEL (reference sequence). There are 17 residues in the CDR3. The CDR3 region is CASSRGDSRLRGEKLFF. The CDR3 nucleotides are TGTGCCAGCAGCCGAGGGGACAGTCGTTTAAGGGGTGAAAAACTGTTTTTT.

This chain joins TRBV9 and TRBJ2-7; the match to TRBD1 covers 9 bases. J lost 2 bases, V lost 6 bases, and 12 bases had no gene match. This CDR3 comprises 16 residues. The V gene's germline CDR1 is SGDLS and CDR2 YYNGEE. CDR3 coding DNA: TGTGCCAGCACAGTCTCCGGGACAGGGCCTCCCTACGAGCAGTACTTC. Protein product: CASTVSGTGPPYEQYF.

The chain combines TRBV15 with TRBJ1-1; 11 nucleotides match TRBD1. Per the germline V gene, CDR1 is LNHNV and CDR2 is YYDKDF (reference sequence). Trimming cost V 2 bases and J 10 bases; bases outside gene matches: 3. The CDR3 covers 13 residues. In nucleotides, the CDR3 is TGTGCCACCAGCAGACCCGGGACAGGGGGAGCTTTCTTT. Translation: CATSRPGTGGAFF.

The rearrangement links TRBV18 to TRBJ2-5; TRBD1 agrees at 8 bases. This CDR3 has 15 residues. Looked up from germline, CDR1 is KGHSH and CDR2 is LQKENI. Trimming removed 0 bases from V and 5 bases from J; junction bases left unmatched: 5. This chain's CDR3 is CASSPPGQAGETQYF. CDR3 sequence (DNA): TGTGCCAGCTCACCACCGGGACAGGCTGGGGAGACCCAGTACTTC.

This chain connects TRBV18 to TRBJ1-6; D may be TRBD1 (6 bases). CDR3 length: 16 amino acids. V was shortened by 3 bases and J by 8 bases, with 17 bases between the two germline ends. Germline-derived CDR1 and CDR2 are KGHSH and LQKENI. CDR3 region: CASSPWGGGVDSPLHF. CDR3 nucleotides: TGTGCCAGCTCACCCTGGGGAGGGGGGGTTGATTCACCCCTCCACTTT.

CDR3 coding DNA: TGTGCCAGCAGGATTACAGGGATCAGCACAGATACGCAGTATTTT. Protein: CASRITGISTDTQYF. This chain uses TRBV7-2 with TRBJ2-3, with D perhaps TRBD1 (6 bases). The CDR3 runs to 15 residues. The germline gives CDR1 SGHTA, CDR2 FQGNSA. V lost 6 bases and J lost 0, with 13 bases in between.

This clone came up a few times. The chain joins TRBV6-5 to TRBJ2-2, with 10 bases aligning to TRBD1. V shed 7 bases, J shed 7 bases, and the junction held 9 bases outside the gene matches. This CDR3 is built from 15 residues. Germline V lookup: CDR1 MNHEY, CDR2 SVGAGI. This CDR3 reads CASTPGTGEHGELFF. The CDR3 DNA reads TGTGCCAGCACACCCGGGACAGGGGAACACGGGGAGCTGTTTTTT.

The CDR3 nucleotides are TGTGCCAGCAGTTCACAGGGGGCGGCCCAAGAGGGCTACACCTTC. Translation gives CASSSQGAAQEGYTF. The chain joins TRBV28 to TRBJ1-2; 9 bases are a match to TRBD1. The CDR3 totals 15 residues. V trimming: 4 bases; J trimming: 8 bases; junction bases outside the gene matches: 11. The V gene's germline CDR1 is MDHEN and CDR2 SYDVKM.

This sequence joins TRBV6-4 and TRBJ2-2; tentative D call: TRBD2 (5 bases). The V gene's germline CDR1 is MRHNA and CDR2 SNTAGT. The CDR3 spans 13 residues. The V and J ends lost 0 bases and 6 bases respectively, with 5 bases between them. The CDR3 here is CASSDSSAGELFF. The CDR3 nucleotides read TGTGCCAGCAGTGACTCTAGCGCCGGGGAGCTGTTTTTT.

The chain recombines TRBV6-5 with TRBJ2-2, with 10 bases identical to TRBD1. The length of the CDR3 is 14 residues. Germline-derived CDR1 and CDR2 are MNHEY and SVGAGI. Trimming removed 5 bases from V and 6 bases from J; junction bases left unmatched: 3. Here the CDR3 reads CASSPDRGPGELFF. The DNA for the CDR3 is TGTGCCAGCAGTCCTGACAGGGGGCCCGGGGAGCTGTTTTTT.

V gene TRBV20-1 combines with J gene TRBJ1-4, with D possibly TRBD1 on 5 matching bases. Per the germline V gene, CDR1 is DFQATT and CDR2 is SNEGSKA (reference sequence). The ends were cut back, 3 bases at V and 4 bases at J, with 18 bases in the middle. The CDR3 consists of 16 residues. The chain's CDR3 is CSASNSPTAINEKLFF. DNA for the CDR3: TGCAGTGCTAGTAATTCACCGACAGCTATTAATGAAAAACTGTTTTTT.

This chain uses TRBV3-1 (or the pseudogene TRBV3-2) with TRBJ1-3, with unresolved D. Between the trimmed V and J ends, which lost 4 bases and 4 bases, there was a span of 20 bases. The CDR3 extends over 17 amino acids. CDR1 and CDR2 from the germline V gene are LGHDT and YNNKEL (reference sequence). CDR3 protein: CASSLLTSGSSGNTIYF. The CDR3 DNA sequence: TGTGCCAGCAGCCTCCTTACGTCGGGGTCGAGCGGAAACACCATATATTTT.

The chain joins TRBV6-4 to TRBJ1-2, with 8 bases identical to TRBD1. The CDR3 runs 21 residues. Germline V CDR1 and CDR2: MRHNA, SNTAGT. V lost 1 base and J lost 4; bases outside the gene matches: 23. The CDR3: CASSDLRAPGTGGVRGYGYTF. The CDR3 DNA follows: TGTGCCAGCAGTGACTTGAGAGCACCGGGCACAGGGGGTGTGAGGGGCTATGGCTACACCTTC.

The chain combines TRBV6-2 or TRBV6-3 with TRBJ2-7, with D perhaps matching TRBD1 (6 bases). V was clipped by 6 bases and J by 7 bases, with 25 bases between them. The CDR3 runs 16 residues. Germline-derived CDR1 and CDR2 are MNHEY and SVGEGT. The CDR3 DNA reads TGTGCCAGCAGCCCTCTTAGGACAGCGTTACCTACGGAGCAGTACGTC. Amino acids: CASSPLRTALPTEQYV.

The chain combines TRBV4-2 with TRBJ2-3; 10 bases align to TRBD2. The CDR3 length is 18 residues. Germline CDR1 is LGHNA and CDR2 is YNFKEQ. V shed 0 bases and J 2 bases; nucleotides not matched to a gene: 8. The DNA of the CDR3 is TGTGCCAGCAGCCAAGAAAAGGGGAGCGGGGGGGCCACAGATACGCAGTATTTT. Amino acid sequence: CASSQEKGSGGATDTQYF.

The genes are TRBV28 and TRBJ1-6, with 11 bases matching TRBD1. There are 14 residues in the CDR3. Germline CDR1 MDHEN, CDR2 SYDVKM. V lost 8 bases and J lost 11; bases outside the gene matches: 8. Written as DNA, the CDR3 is TGTGCCAGCGGCCGGGACAGGGGGGGCACACCCCTCCACTTT. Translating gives CASGRDRGGTPLHF.

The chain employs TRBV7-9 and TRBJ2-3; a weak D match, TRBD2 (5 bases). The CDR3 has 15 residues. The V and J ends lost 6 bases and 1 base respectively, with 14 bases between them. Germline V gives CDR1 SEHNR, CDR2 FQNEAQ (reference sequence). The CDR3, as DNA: TGTGCCAGCAGACCCCCCGGACTTCGCACAGATACGCAGTATTTT. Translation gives CASRPPGLRTDTQYF.

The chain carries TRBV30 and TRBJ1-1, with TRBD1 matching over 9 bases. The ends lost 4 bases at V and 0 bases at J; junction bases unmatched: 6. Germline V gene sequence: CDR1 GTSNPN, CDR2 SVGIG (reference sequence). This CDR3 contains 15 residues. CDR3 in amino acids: CAWTRDRVMNTEAFF. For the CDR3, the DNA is TGTGCCTGGACCCGGGACAGGGTAATGAACACTGAAGCTTTCTTT.

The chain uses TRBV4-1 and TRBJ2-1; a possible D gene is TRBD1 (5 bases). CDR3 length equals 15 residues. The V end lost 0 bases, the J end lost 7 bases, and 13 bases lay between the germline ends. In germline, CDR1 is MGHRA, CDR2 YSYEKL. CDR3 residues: CASSQDRVFGNEQFF. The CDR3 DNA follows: TGCGCCAGCAGCCAAGACAGGGTCTTTGGTAATGAGCAGTTCTTC.

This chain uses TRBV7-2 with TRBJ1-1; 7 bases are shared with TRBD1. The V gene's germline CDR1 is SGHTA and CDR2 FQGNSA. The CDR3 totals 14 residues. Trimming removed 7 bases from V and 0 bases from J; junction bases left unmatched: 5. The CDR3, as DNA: TGTGCCAGCACGGGACAGCCCATGAACACTGAAGCTTTCTTT. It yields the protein CASTGQPMNTEAFF.

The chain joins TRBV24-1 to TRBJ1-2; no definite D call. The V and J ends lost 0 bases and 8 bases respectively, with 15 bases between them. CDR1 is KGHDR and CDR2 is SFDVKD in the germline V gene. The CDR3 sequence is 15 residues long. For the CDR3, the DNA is TGTGCCACCAGTGATTTGCGGCATGAGGGTTGGGGCTACACCTTC. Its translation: CATSDLRHEGWGYTF.

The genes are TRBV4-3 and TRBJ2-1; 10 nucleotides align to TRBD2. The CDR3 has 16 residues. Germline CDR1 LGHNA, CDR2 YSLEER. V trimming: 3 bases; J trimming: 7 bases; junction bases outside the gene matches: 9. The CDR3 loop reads CASSHEVAGGGNEQFF. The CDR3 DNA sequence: TGCGCCAGCAGCCATGAGGTAGCGGGGGGTGGGAATGAGCAGTTCTTC.

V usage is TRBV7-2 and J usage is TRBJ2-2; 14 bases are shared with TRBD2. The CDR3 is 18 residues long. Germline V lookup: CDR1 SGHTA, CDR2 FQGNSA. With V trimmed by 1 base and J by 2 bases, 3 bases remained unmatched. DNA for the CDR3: TGTGCCAGCAGCTTAGAGGGACTAGCGGGGGCTAACACCGGGGAGCTGTTTTTT. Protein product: CASSLEGLAGANTGELFF.

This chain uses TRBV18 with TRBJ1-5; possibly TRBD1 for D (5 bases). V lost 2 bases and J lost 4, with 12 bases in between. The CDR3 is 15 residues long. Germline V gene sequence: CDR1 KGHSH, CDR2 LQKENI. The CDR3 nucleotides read TGTGCCAGCTCACCAGGGCAGGGCCCTAATCAGCCCCAGCATTTT. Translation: CASSPGQGPNQPQHF.

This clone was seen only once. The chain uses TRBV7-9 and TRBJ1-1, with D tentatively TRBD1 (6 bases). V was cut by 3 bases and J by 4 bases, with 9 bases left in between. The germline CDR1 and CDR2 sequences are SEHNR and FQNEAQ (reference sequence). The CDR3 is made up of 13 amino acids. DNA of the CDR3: TGTGCCAGCAGCTTCAGAGGGGGCACTGAAGCTTTCTTT. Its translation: CASSFRGGTEAFF.

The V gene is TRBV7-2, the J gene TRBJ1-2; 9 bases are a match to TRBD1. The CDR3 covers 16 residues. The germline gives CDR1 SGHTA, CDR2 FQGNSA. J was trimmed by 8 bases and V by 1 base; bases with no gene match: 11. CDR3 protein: CASSLVLTGGFKGYTF. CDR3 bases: TGTGCCAGCAGCTTAGTTCTGACAGGGGGGTTTAAAGGCTACACCTTC. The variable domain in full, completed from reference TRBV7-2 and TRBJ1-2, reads GAGVSQSPSNKVTEKGKDVELRCDPISGHTALYWYRQSLGQGLEFLIYFQGNSAPDKSGLPSDRFSAERTGGSVSTLTIQRTQQEDSAVYLCASSLVLTGGFKGYTFGSGTRLTVV.

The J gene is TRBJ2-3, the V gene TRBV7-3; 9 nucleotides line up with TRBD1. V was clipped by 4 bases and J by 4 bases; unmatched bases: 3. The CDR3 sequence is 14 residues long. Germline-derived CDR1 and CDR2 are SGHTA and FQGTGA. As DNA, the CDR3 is TGTGCCAGCAGCTCGGGACAGGGACCAGATACGCAGTATTTT. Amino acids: CASSSGQGPDTQYF.